This T cell receptor beta chain was identified during a study of blood T cell repertoires in COVID-19. Overall study context: Italy, Spain and the United States were the sources of the convalescent and acute COVID-19 samples. T cells, B-cell-depleted T cells, or PBMCs supplied cDNA or gDNA.

Original methodology: Estimated nucleated cell counts came from reference gene primer amplification. The protocol was immunoSEQ multiplex PCR, while the TCRdb copy is restricted to in-frame clones and leaves out a portion. V, J and clone size are taken as reported in that table, and D and trimming were inferred from the DNA itself. This sample has roughly 260,000 clones, with 75% to 85% found just once. Germline CDR1 reads SQVTM; CDR2 reads ANQGSEA. J gave up 5 bases and V 4 bases, and 9 bases lay outside the gene matches. This CDR3 contains 14 residues. V gene TRBV29-1 combines with J gene TRBJ1-2; 8 nucleotides align to TRBD1. This clonotype originated in a woman in her 70s with acute or convalescent COVID-19. What was sequenced was peripheral blood. The CDR3 sequence is CSVVGRQGLYGYTF. DNA of the CDR3: TGCAGCGTTGTGGGACGACAGGGGTTATATGGCTACACCTTC.